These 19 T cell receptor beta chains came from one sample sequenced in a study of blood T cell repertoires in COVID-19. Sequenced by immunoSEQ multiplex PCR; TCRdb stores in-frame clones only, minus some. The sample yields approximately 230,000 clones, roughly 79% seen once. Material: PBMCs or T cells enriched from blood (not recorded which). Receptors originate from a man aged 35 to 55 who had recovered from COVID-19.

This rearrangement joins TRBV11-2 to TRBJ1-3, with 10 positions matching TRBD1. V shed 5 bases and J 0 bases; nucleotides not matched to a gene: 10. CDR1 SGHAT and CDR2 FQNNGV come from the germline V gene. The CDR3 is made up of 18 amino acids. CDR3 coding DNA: TGTGCCAGCAGCCATCCGCGGACAGGGGGGTTCTCTGGAAACACCATATATTTT. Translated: CASSHPRTGGFSGNTIYF. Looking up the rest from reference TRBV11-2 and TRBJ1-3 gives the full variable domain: EAGVAQSPRYKIIEKRQSVAFWCNPISGHATLYWYQQILGQGPKLLIQFQNNGVVDDSQLPKDRFSAERLKGVDSTLKIQPAKLEDSAVYLCASSHPRTGGFSGNTIYFGEGSWLTVV.

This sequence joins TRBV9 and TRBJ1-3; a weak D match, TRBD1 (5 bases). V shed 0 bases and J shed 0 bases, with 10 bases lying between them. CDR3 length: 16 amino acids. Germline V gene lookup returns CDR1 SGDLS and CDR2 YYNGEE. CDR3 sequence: CASSVGQGDSGNTIYF. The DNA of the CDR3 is TGTGCCAGCAGCGTAGGGCAGGGTGACTCTGGAAACACCATATATTTT.

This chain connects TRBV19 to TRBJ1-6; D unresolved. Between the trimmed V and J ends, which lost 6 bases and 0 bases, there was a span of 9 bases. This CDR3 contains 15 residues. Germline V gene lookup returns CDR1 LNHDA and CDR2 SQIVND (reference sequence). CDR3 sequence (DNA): TGTGCCAGTAGCCCTGCGGGCTCCTATAATTCACCCCTCCACTTT. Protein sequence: CASSPAGSYNSPLHF.

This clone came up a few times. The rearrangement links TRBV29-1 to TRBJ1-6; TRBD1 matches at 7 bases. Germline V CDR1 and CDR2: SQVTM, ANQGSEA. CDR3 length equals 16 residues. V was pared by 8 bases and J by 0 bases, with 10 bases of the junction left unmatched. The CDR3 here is CSPYRDRTSYNSPLHF. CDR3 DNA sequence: TGCAGCCCCTACCGGGACAGAACCTCCTATAATTCACCCCTCCACTTT. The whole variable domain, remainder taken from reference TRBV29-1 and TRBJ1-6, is SAVISQKPSRDICQRGTSLTIQCQVDSQVTMMFWYRQQPGQSLTLIATANQGSEATYESGFVIDKFPISRPNLTFSTLTVSNMSPEDSSIYLCSPYRDRTSYNSPLHFGNGTRLTVT.

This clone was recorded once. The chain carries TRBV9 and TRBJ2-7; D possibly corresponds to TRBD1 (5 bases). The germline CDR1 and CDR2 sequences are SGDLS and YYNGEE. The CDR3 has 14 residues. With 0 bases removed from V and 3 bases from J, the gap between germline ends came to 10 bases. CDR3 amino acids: CASSVGLQDYEQYF. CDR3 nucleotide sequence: TGTGCCAGCAGCGTAGGGCTACAGGACTACGAGCAGTACTTC.

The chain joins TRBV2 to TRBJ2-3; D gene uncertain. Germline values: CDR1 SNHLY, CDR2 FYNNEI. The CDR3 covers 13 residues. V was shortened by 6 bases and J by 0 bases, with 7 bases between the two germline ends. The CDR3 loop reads CASRRSSTDTQYF. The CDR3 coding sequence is TGTGCCAGCAGGCGGAGTAGCACAGATACGCAGTATTTT.

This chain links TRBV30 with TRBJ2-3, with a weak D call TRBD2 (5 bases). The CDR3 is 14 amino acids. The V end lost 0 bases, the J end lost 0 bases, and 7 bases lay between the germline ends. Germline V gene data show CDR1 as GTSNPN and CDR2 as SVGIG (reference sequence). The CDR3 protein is CAWSVGGSTDTQYF. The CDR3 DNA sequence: TGTGCCTGGAGTGTAGGCGGGAGCACAGATACGCAGTATTTT.

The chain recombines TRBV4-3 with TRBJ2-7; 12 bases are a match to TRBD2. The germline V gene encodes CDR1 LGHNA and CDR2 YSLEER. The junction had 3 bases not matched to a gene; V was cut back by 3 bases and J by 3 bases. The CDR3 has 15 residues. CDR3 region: CASSHLAGGNYEQYF. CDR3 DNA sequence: TGCGCCAGCAGCCACCTAGCGGGGGGGAACTACGAGCAGTACTTC.

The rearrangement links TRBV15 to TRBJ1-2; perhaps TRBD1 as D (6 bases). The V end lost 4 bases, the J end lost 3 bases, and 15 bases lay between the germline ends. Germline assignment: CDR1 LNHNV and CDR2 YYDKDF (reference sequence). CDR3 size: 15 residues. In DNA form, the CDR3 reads TGTGCCACCAGCATAGGACAGAACCATTACTATGGCTACACCTTC. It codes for CATSIGQNHYYGYTF.

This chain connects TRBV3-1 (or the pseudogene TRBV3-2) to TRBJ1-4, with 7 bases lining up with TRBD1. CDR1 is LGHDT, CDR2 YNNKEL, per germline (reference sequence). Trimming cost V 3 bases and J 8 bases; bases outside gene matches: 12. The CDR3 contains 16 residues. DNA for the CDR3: TGTGCCAGCAGCCACTGGACAGGCCTCGGGTACGAAAAACTGTTTTTT. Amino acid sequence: CASSHWTGLGYEKLFF.

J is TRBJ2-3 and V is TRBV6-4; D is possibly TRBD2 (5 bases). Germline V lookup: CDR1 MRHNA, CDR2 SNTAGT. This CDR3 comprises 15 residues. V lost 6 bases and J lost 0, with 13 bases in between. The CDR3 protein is CASSRKAVSTDTQYF. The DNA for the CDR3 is TGTGCCAGCAGCCGGAAAGCGGTTAGCACAGATACGCAGTATTTT.

The DNA of the CDR3 is TGCAGTGCTAGTCGGCAGGGCAATGAGCAGTTCTTC. Translated: CSASRQGNEQFF. The chain combines TRBV20-1 with TRBJ2-1; maybe TRBD1 (5 bases). Trimming pared 3 bases from V and 6 bases from J, leaving 9 bases between. In germline, CDR1 is DFQATT, CDR2 SNEGSKA (reference sequence). The CDR3 loop spans 12 amino acids.

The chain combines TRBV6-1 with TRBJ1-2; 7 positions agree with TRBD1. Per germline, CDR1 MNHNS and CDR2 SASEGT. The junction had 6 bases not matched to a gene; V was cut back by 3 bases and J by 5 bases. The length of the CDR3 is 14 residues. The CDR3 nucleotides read TGTGCCAGCAGTGATGCAGGGGGGAGGTATGGCTACACCTTC. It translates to CASSDAGGRYGYTF.

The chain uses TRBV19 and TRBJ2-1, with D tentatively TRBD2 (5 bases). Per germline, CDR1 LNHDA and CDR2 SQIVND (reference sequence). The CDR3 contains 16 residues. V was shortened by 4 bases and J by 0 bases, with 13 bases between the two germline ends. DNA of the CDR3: TGTGCCAGTAGTAGGCTTTCCACTAGCTCCTACAATGAGCAGTTCTTC. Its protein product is CASSRLSTSSYNEQFF.

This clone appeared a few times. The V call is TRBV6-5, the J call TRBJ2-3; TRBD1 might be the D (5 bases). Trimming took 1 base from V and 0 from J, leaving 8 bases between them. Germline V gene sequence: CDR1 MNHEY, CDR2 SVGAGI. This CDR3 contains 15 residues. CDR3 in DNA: TGTGCCAGCAGTTACTGGGGCGGAAGCACAGATACGCAGTATTTT. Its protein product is CASSYWGGSTDTQYF.

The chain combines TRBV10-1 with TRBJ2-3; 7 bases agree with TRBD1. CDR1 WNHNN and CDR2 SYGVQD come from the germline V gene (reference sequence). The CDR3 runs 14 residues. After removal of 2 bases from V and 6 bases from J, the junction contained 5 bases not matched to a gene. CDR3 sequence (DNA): TGCGCCAGCAGTGAGAAGGGGGCGATTGATACGCAGTATTTT. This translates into CASSEKGAIDTQYF.

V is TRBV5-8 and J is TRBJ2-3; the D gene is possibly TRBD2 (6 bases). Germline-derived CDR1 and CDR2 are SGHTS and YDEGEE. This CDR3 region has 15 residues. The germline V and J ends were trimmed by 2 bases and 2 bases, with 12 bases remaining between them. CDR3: CASSFGGSTTDTQYF. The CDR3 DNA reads TGTGCCAGCAGCTTCGGGGGTTCGACCACAGATACGCAGTATTTT.

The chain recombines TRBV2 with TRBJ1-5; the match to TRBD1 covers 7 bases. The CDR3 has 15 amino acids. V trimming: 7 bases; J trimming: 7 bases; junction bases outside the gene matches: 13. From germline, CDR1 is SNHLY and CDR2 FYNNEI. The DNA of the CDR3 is TGTGCCAGCACACCCGGGGGGGCAGGGGGGCAGCCCCAGCATTTT. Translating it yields CASTPGGAGGQPQHF.

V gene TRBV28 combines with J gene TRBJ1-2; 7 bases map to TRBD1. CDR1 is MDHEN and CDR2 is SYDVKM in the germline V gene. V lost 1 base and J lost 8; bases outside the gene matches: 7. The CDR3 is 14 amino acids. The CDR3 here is CASSLSDRAGGYTF. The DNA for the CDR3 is TGTGCCAGCAGTTTATCTGACAGGGCGGGAGGCTACACCTTC.